This TCR beta chain appears in the sequencing data of a study of T cells in tuberculosis. Study background: This South African cohort compared adolescents with or without latent tuberculosis against adults with active tuberculosis.

The CDR3 has 13 residues. Between the trimmed V and J ends, which lost 1 base and 6 bases, there was a span of 7 bases. Germline values: CDR1 LNHDA, CDR2 SQIVND (reference sequence). Stated time point: new active TB diagnosis, blood taken before or within 7 days of starting treatment. As regards this clone: Its antigen is currently unknown.

The table came from immunoSEQ multiplex PCR; TCRdb's copy has only in-frame clones and leaves some out. The table lists about 34,000 clones, around 93% of them singletons. Overall study findings and caveats: Active tuberculosis TCR-alpha repertoires lay closer to GMM-specific TCRs than IGRA-negative controls, suggesting clonal expansion.

The receptor was derived from an adult with tuberculosis. Sequenced material: PBMCs, taken at tuberculosis diagnosis. The V and J genes are TRBV19 and TRBJ1-5, with D uncertain. Here the CDR3 reads CASSIGLGQPQHF. Written as DNA, the CDR3 is TGTGCCAGTAGTATAGGACTGGGTCAGCCCCAGCATTTT.